The T cell receptor beta chain described here comes from a study of shared clonotypes between healthy human individuals. At a deep level, the assay was run. The repertoire was sequenced with immunoSEQ multiplex PCR; TCRdb's copy has only in-frame clones and lacks some. This table holds 2,100,000 or so clones, 90% to 96% found once. Whole-study findings and limits: Inspection by rarefaction showed sorted-subset sequencing to be incomplete despite large depth.

Participating donors were healthy, HIV-negative adults free of recent acute infections or vaccinations. All of the donors resided in Nashville, Tennessee, and each was a Caucasian adult. Germline V gene sequence: CDR1 GTSNPN, CDR2 SVGIG (reference sequence). Trimming at V came to 5 bases and at J to 4 bases, leaving 8 bases not matched to a gene. CDR3 length equals 14 residues. A remark on this clone: Its antigen remains unidentified.

The chain has TRBV30 and TRBJ2-5; 9 nucleotides agree with TRBD1. The sequence came from a man younger than 30 in good health. The specimen sequenced was naive CD4+ T cells sorted from blood. Stated subset: CD45RA+ positively selected. The CDR3 protein is CAWAGTGTIETQYF. The CDR3 DNA reads TGTGCCTGGGCCGGGACAGGGACTATAGAGACCCAGTACTTC.